The 3 T cell receptor beta chains below all came from one sample that was sequenced in a study of blood T cell repertoires in COVID-19. Profiling relied on immunoSEQ multiplex PCR, and the TCRdb table lists in-frame clones only, not all of them. The table lists roughly 40,000 clones, 80% of them singletons. Source material: peripheral blood. All receptors come from a man in his 70s with acute or convalescent COVID-19.

V is TRBV4-2 and J is TRBJ2-7; 9 bases map to TRBD2. Germline CDR1 LGHNA, CDR2 YNFKEQ. Losses at the gene ends were 1 base for V and 1 base for J; bases not matched to a gene: 5. The CDR3 spans 16 residues. The CDR3 here is CASSQVGTSGSYEQYF. The CDR3 DNA follows: TGTGCCAGCAGCCAAGTAGGAACTAGCGGGTCCTACGAGCAGTACTTC.

In regard to this clone: Mismatch with germline at one junction end may stem from a read error. V usage is TRBV7-9 and J usage is TRBJ2-5; 8 positions agree with TRBD1. Germline assignment: CDR1 SEHNR and CDR2 FQNEAQ (reference sequence). The CDR3 covers 12 residues. The CDR3 DNA sequence: TGTGCCGGCAGGACAGGGTTTGAGACCCAGTACTTC. Amino acid sequence: CAGRTGFETQYF. Variable domain in full (rest from reference TRBV7-9 and TRBJ2-5): DTGVSQNPRHKITKRGQNVTFRCDPISEHNRLYWYRQTLGQGPEFLTYFQNEAQLEKSRLLSDRFSAERPKGSFSTLEIQRTEQGDSAMYLCAGRTGFETQYFGPGTRLLVL.

This rearrangement joins TRBV7-2 to TRBJ2-2, with D perhaps matching TRBD1 (6 bases). Trimming took off 4 bases at V and 6 bases at J, with 12 bases between the two ends. The CDR3 sequence is 14 residues long. Germline CDR1 SGHTA, CDR2 FQGNSA. CDR3 DNA: TGTGCCAGCAGCTCACAACAGGGTGCCGGGGAGCTGTTTTTT. Translated, it gives CASSSQQGAGELFF.